This T cell receptor beta chain originates from a study of identifying expanded T cells in peripheral blood. The study, taken as a whole, reports: Clone count variance between approximately two-week samples rose with total template count.

Produced via immunoSEQ multiplex PCR; TCRdb's table is partial and in-frame only. The sample yields under 150,000 clones, about 86% seen once. On this clone: Its specificity is unknown.

The CDR3 consists of 15 residues. With V trimmed by 5 bases and J by 5 bases, 5 bases remained unmatched. CDR1 and CDR2 from the germline V gene are MDHEN and SYDVKM. V usage is TRBV28 and J usage is TRBJ1-4, with TRBD1 matching 10 bases. This TCR came from a person between 18 and 70 years old in good health. The material sequenced was blood. CDR3 amino acids: CASSVPGQGNEKLFF. The CDR3 nucleotides are TGTGCCAGCAGTGTACCGGGACAGGGGAATGAAAAACTGTTTTTT.